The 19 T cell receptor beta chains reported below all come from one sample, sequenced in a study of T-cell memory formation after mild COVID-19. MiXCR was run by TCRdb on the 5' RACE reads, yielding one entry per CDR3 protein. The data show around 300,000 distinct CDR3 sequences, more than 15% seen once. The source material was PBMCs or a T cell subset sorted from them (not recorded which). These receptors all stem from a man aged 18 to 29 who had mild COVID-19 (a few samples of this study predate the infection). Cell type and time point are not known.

CDR3 nucleotide sequence: TGTGCCAGCAGTGAAATCGGGGGGAGAGGAAGTGAAAAACTGTTTTTT. Translated: CASSEIGGRGSEKLFF. The V and J genes are TRBV6-1 and TRBJ1-4; the D gene is possibly TRBD1 (5 bases). The CDR3 runs to 16 residues. The germline gives CDR1 MNHNS, CDR2 SASEGT. V was pared by 2 bases and J by 7 bases, with 17 bases between.

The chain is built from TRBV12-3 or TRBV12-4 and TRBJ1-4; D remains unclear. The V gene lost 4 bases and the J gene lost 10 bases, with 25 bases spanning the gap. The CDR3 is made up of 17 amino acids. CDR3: CASSSQPPVSPSGKLFF. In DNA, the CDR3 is TGTGCCAGCAGTTCCCAGCCCCCCGTATCCCCCTCTGGAAAACTGTTTTTT.

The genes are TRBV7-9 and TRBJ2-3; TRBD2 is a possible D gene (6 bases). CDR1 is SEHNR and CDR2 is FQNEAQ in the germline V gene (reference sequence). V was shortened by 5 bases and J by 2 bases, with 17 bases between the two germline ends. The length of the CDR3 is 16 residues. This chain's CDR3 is CASSMASAINTDTQYF. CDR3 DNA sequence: TGTGCCAGCAGCATGGCTAGCGCGATAAACACAGATACGCAGTATTTT.

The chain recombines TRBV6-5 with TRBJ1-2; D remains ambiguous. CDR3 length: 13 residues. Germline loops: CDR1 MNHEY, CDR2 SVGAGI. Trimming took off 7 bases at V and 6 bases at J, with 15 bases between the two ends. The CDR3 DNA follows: TGTGCCAGCACCACCTGGCTGGAGAATGGCTACACCTTC. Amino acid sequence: CASTTWLENGYTF.

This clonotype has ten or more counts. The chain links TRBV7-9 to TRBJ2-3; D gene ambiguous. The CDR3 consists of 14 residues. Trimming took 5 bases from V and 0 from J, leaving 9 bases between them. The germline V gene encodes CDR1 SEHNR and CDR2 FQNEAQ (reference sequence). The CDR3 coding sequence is TGTGCCAGCAGCCGACCTATTAGCACAGATACGCAGTATTTT. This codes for CASSRPISTDTQYF.

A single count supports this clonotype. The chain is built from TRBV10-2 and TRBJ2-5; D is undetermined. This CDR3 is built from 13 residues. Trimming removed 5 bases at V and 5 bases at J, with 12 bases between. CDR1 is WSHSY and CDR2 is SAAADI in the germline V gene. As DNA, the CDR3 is TGCGCCAGCAGTTTAGGAGTTTTGGAGACCCAGTACTTC. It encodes CASSLGVLETQYF.

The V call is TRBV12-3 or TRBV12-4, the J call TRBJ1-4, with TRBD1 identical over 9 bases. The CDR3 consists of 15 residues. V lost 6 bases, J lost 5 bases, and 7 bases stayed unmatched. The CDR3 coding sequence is TGTGCCAGCAGACTGACCGGGACAGGGAATGAAAAACTGTTTTTT. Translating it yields CASRLTGTGNEKLFF.

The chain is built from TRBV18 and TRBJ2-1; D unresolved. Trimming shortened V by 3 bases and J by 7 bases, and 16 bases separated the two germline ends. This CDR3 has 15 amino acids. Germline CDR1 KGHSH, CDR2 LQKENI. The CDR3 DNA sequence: TGTGCCAGCTCACCCCTAACGGCGCAGTGGAATGAGCAGTTCTTC. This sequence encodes CASSPLTAQWNEQFF.

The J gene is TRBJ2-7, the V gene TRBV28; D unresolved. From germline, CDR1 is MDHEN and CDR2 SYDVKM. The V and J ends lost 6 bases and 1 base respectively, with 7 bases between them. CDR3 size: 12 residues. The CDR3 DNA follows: TGTGCCAGCAGCACCTTTTCCTACGAGCAGTACGTC. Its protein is CASSTFSYEQYV.

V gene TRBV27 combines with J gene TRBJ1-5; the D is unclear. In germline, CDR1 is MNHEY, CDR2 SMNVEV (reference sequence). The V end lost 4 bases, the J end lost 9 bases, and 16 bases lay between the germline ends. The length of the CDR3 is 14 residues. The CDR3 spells CASSYGSAIGPQHF. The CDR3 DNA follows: TGTGCCAGCAGTTACGGCAGCGCCATAGGGCCCCAGCATTTT.

The chain's CDR3 is CASSFPSGGHSTDTQYF. The CDR3 DNA follows: TGTGCCAGCAGCTTCCCTAGCGGGGGGCACAGCACAGATACGCAGTATTTT. J is TRBJ2-3 and V is TRBV5-8, with 11 bases matching TRBD2. The V gene end was trimmed by 2 bases and the J gene end by 0 bases; junction bases not matched to a gene: 5. The germline gives CDR1 SGHTS, CDR2 YDEGEE. CDR3 size: 17 residues.

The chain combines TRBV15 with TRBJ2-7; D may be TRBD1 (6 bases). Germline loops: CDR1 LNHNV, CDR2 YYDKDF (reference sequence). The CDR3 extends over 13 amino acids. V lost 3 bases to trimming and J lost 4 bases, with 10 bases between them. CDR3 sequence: CATSRRRGYEQYF. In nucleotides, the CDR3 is TGTGCCACCAGCAGGCGAAGGGGGTACGAGCAGTACTTC.

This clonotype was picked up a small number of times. In nucleotides, the CDR3 is TGTGCCAGCAGTTACCGGGGGGTCACCGGGGAGCTGTTTTTT. Amino acids: CASSYRGVTGELFF. The chain joins TRBV6-5 to TRBJ2-2; 7 bases are shared with TRBD2. The trim removed 2 bases at V and 4 bases at J, leaving 1 base unmatched. The CDR3 is 14 residues long. CDR1 and CDR2 (germline): MNHEY, SVGAGI.

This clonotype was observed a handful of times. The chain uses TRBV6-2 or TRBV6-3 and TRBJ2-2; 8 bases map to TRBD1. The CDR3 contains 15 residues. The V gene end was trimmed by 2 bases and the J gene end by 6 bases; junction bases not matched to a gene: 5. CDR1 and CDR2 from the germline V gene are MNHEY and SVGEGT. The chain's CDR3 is CASSYTPDRAGELFF. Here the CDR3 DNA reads TGTGCCAGCAGTTACACCCCGGACAGGGCCGGGGAGCTGTTTTTT.

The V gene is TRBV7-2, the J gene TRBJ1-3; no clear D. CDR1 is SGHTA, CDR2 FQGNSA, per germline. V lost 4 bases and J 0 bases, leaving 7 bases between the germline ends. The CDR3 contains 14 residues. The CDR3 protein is CASSSLGSGNTIYF. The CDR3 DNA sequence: TGTGCCAGCAGCTCCCTAGGCTCTGGAAACACCATATATTTT. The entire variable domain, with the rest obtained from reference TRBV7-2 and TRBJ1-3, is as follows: GAGVSQSPSNKVTEKGKDVELRCDPISGHTALYWYRQSLGQGLEFLIYFQGNSAPDKSGLPSDRFSAERTGGSVSTLTIQRTQQEDSAVYLCASSSLGSGNTIYFGEGSWLTVV.

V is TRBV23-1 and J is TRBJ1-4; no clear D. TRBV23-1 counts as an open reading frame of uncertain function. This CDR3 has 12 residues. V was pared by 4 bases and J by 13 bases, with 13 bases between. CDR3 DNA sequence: TGCGCCAGCAGTCTAGGGCAGCACTTACTGTTTTTT. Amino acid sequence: CASSLGQHLLFF.

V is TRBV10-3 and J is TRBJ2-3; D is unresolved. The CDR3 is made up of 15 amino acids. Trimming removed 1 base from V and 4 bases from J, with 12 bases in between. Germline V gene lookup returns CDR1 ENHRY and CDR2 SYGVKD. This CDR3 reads CAISELSQSADTQYF. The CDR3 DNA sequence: TGTGCCATCAGTGAGTTAAGTCAGTCAGCAGATACGCAGTATTTT.

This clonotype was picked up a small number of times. This CDR3 reads CASSEFNEQFF. In DNA, the CDR3 is TGTGCCAGCAGTGAATTTAATGAGCAGTTCTTC. The gene calls are TRBV25-1 and TRBJ2-1; D unclear. V was cut by 1 base and J by 7 bases, with 2 bases left in between. This CDR3 is built from 11 residues. The germline V gene has CDR1 MGHDK and CDR2 SYGVNS.

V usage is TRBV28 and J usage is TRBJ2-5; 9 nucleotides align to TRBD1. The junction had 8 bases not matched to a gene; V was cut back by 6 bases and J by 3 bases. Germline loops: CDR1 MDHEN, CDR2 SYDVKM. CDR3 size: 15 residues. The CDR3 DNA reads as TGTGCCAGCAGGGCGCGGGACAGGGTCGAAGAGACCCAGTACTTC. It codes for CASRARDRVEETQYF.